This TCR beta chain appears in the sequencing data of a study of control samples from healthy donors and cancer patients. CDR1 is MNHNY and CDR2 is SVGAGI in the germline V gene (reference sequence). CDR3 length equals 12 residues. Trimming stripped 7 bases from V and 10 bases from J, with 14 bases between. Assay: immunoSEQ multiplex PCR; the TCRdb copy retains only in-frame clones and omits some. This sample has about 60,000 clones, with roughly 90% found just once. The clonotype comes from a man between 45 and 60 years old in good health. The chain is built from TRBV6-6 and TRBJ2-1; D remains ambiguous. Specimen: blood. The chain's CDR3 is CASTPNLREQFF. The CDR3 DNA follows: TGTGCCAGCACCCCCAACCTAAGGGAGCAGTTCTTC.